These 23 T cell receptor beta chains originate from one sample sequenced in a study of T cell changes during pregnancy in multiple sclerosis. Only in-frame clones appear in the TCRdb table, and some are missing; sequencing was by immunoSEQ multiplex PCR. The table shows some 74,000 clones, with roughly 92% occurring only once. Here the sequenced sample was peripheral blood, taken after pregnancy. These receptors were obtained from a female donor in good health, enrolled as a control in a pregnancy study.

The chain employs TRBV7-6 and TRBJ2-7; D may be TRBD1 (5 bases). CDR3 length equals 16 residues. V gave up 1 base and J gave up 5 bases, with 18 bases separating them. The germline V gene has CDR1 SGHVS and CDR2 FNYEAQ. Here the CDR3 reads CASSLGRAGIRNEQYF. The DNA of the CDR3 is TGTGCCAGCAGCTTAGGACGCGCAGGGATAAGGAACGAGCAGTACTTC.

This clone was detected only once. The chain uses TRBV28 and TRBJ2-7, with D uncertain. This CDR3 has 14 residues. The V end lost 2 bases, the J end lost 2 bases, and 10 bases lay between the germline ends. CDR1 and CDR2 (germline): MDHEN, SYDVKM. The DNA for the CDR3 is TGTGCCAGCAGTTTACCCCAGGCCCCCTACGAGCAGTACTTC. Protein: CASSLPQAPYEQYF. The full variable domain, rest sourced from reference TRBV28 and TRBJ2-7, is DVKVTQSSRYLVKRTGEKVFLECVQDMDHENMFWYRQDPGLGLRLIYFSYDVKMKEKGDIPEGYSVSREKKERFSLILESASTNQTSMYLCASSLPQAPYEQYFGPGTRLTVT.

This chain links TRBV5-8 with TRBJ1-3, with a tentative D call TRBD1 (5 bases). CDR3 length: 13 amino acids. The ends were cut back, 0 bases at V and 4 bases at J, with 5 bases in the middle. The germline gives CDR1 SGHTS, CDR2 YDEGEE. For the CDR3, the DNA is TGTGCCAGCAGCTTGGACAGGGGAAACACCATATATTTT. Protein product: CASSLDRGNTIYF.

CDR3 nucleotides: TGTGCCAGCAGCACCCGACGGGGGGCGAGTTCCTATGGCTACACCTTC. Its protein is CASSTRRGASSYGYTF. J is TRBJ1-2 and V is TRBV28; possible D gene TRBD1, 6 bases. Looked up from germline, CDR1 is MDHEN and CDR2 is SYDVKM. This CDR3 has 16 amino acids. V was cut by 6 bases and J by 4 bases, with 21 bases left in between.

Comments on this clone: One junction end does not reproduce the germline sequence, and a read error may be involved. The V and J genes are TRBV7-9 and TRBJ1-5, with 12 positions matching TRBD1. Germline CDR1 and CDR2: SEHNR and FQNEAQ (reference sequence). The CDR3 contains 16 residues. CDR3 DNA sequence: TGTGCCAGCAGCGCAGCCGGGACAGGGGGCAACCAGCCCCAGCATTTT. It translates to CASSAAGTGGNQPQHF.

This clone has a handful of counts. This may be a read error: a much more frequent sequence differs by one nucleotide. CDR3 in DNA: TGTGCCAGCAGTGACTCGCGGGACACAGATACGCAGTATTTT. This translates into CASSDSRDTDTQYF. This chain uses TRBV6-4 with TRBJ2-3, with TRBD2 as a possible D gene (6 bases). The CDR3 is made up of 14 amino acids. Trimming took off 0 bases at V and 2 bases at J, with 6 bases between the two ends. Germline CDR1 and CDR2: MRHNA and SNTAGT.

The chain uses TRBV27 and TRBJ2-7, with 13 bases aligning to TRBD2. The CDR3 loop spans 15 amino acids. Germline CDR1 and CDR2: MNHEY and SMNVEV (reference sequence). Trimming removed 4 bases from V and 6 bases from J; junction bases left unmatched: 6. In DNA, the CDR3 is TGTGCCAGCAGTTCGCGGACTAGCGGGAGTGGCGAGCAGTACTTC. Its translation: CASSSRTSGSGEQYF.

This chain links TRBV1 with TRBJ1-2; the D segment call TRBD1 is taken from the table without a DNA check. TRBV1 is a recognized pseudogene. The CDR3 loop spans 15 amino acids. CDR3: CTSSTKGGRSYGYTF. CDR3 DNA sequence: TGCACCAGCAGCACCAAAGGGGGACGTTCCTATGGCTACACCTTC.

The V and J genes are TRBV5-1 and TRBJ2-1; the D gene is possibly TRBD2 (5 bases). Trimming removed 0 bases at V and 3 bases at J, with 10 bases between. CDR1 is SGHRS, CDR2 YFSETQ, per germline. This CDR3 is built from 15 residues. The CDR3: CASSLGGADYNEQFF. The DNA of the CDR3 is TGCGCCAGCAGCTTGGGGGGAGCGGACTACAATGAGCAGTTCTTC.

The J gene is TRBJ2-2, the V gene TRBV5-3, with 9 bases matching TRBD1. TRBV5-3 is assigned to the ORF class and has an uncertain function. The CDR3 runs to 16 residues. Losses at the gene ends were 3 bases for V and 0 bases for J; bases not matched to a gene: 3. In DNA, the CDR3 is TGTGCCAGAAGCTCGGACAGGGGTACGAACACCGGGGAGCTGTTTTTT. Residues: CARSSDRGTNTGELFF.

The V gene is TRBV28, the J gene TRBJ2-3; 9 bases match TRBD1. Germline V lookup: CDR1 MDHEN, CDR2 SYDVKM. V shed 4 bases and J 6 bases; nucleotides not matched to a gene: 5. This CDR3 has 14 amino acids. The CDR3 sequence: CASSSSDRGDTQYF. The CDR3, as DNA: TGTGCCAGCAGTTCCTCCGACAGGGGGGATACGCAGTATTTT.

The gene calls are TRBV28 and TRBJ1-4, with TRBD1 matching 8 bases. V shed 2 bases, J shed 8 bases, and the junction held 10 bases outside the gene matches. The germline V gene has CDR1 MDHEN and CDR2 SYDVKM. CDR3 length: 16 amino acids. CDR3 in DNA: TGTGCCAGCAGTTTAGTCAGGGGGCGAAAAGTAGAAAAACTGTTTTTT. Translating gives CASSLVRGRKVEKLFF.

The chain recombines TRBV18 with TRBJ1-4; D is ambiguous. This CDR3 comprises 13 residues. The ends were cut back, 6 bases at V and 3 bases at J, with 8 bases in the middle. Germline V gene sequence: CDR1 KGHSH, CDR2 LQKENI. The CDR3 DNA reads TGTGCCAGCTCGGAACAGCCTAATGAAAAACTGTTTTTT. The encoded protein is CASSEQPNEKLFF. The whole variable domain, remainder taken from reference TRBV18 and TRBJ1-4, is NAGVMQNPRHLVRRRGQEARLRCSPMKGHSHVYWYRQLPEEGLKFMVYLQKENIIDESGMPKERFSAEFPKEGPSILRIQQVVRGDSAAYFCASSEQPNEKLFFGSGTQLSVL.

This chain joins TRBV13 and TRBJ2-3; D ambiguous. V was cut by 0 bases and J by 4 bases, with 5 bases left in between. The CDR3 contains 13 residues. The V gene's germline CDR1 is PRHDT and CDR2 FYEKMQ (reference sequence). CDR3 sequence reads: CASSLGSADTQYF. In nucleotides, the CDR3 is TGTGCCAGCAGCTTAGGATCCGCAGATACGCAGTATTTT.

The genes are TRBV6-5 and TRBJ1-1, with TRBD1 matching 9 bases. This CDR3 region has 14 residues. The V segment lost 7 bases and the J segment 1 base; nucleotides outside the gene matches: 4. CDR1 and CDR2 from the germline V gene are MNHEY and SVGAGI. The CDR3 loop is CASTGGQGNTEAFF. Written as DNA, the CDR3 is TGTGCCAGCACCGGGGGACAGGGGAACACTGAAGCTTTCTTT.

The gene calls are TRBV11-2 and TRBJ2-6, with 8 nucleotides matching TRBD1. The V segment lost 4 bases and the J segment 0 bases; nucleotides outside the gene matches: 8. The CDR3 extends over 18 amino acids. Germline V CDR1 and CDR2: SGHAT, FQNNGV. CDR3 nucleotides: TGTGCCAGCAGCTCCTTACAGGGGGGATCCTCTGGGGCCAACGTCCTGACTTTC. Encoded protein: CASSSLQGGSSGANVLTF. Variable domain in full (rest from reference TRBV11-2 and TRBJ2-6): EAGVAQSPRYKIIEKRQSVAFWCNPISGHATLYWYQQILGQGPKLLIQFQNNGVVDDSQLPKDRFSAERLKGVDSTLKIQPAKLEDSAVYLCASSSLQGGSSGANVLTFGAGSRLTVL.

The rearrangement links TRBV4-2 to TRBJ2-5; 8 bases map to TRBD1. This CDR3 is 15 amino acids long. The V and J ends lost 3 bases and 4 bases, in that order; junction bases with no gene match: 7. CDR1 and CDR2 from the germline V gene are LGHNA and YNFKEQ. CDR3 sequence (DNA): TGTGCCAGCAGCCATTCCAGGGGGCAGGGAGAGACCCAGTACTTC. Amino acids: CASSHSRGQGETQYF.

J is TRBJ2-4 and V is TRBV5-4; 7 nucleotides line up with TRBD1. Germline lookup yields CDR1 SGHNT and CDR2 YYREEE (reference sequence). CDR3 length equals 15 residues. Losses at the gene ends were 4 bases for V and 3 bases for J; bases not matched to a gene: 7. CDR3 in DNA: TGTGCCAGCAGCCCGGACGGACAGGTCAAAAACATTCAGTACTTC. Translating it yields CASSPDGQVKNIQYF.

CDR3 DNA: TGTGCCAGCGGGCGAACTAGCGGGTTGGATGAGCAGTTCTTC. As protein: CASGRTSGLDEQFF. The chain recombines TRBV2 with TRBJ2-1; 9 positions match TRBD2. Germline V lookup: CDR1 SNHLY, CDR2 FYNNEI. V was pared by 8 bases and J by 8 bases, with 10 bases of the junction left unmatched. This CDR3 is 14 amino acids long.

V usage is TRBV7-2 and J usage is TRBJ2-2; TRBD2 is a possible D gene (5 bases). Germline V lookup: CDR1 SGHTA, CDR2 FQGNSA. This CDR3 spans 14 amino acids. Trimming cost V 5 bases and J 5 bases, with 12 bases left between them. The DNA for the CDR3 is TGTGCCAGCAGCCCGAGAAGCGGAACCGGGGAGCTGTTTTTT. As protein: CASSPRSGTGELFF.

The rearrangement links TRBV29-1 to TRBJ1-2; 9 positions match TRBD1. The CDR3 runs to 12 residues. With V trimmed by 6 bases and J by 8 bases, 7 bases remained unmatched. Germline CDR1 and CDR2: SQVTM and ANQGSEA. The CDR3 loop reads CSVQTGGDGYTF. The CDR3 DNA reads TGCAGCGTCCAAACAGGGGGCGACGGCTACACCTTC.

The chain carries TRBV4-1 and TRBJ1-5, with unresolved D. Germline V gene sequence: CDR1 MGHRA, CDR2 YSYEKL. There are 16 residues in the CDR3. Trimming stripped 1 base from V and 2 bases from J, with 12 bases between. CDR3: CASSQGNLIGNQPQHF. CDR3 coding DNA: TGCGCCAGCAGCCAAGGAAATCTCATAGGCAATCAGCCCCAGCATTTT.

This clone was observed once. This rearrangement joins TRBV5-4 to TRBJ2-3; the match to TRBD2 covers 13 bases. The CDR3 has 15 residues. V was pared by 7 bases and J by 4 bases, with 6 bases of the junction left unmatched. Germline V CDR1 and CDR2: SGHNT, YYREEE (reference sequence). CDR3 bases: TGTGCCAGCCAAACTAGCGGGGGGGCGGCAGATACGCAGTATTTT. Translation: CASQTSGGAADTQYF.